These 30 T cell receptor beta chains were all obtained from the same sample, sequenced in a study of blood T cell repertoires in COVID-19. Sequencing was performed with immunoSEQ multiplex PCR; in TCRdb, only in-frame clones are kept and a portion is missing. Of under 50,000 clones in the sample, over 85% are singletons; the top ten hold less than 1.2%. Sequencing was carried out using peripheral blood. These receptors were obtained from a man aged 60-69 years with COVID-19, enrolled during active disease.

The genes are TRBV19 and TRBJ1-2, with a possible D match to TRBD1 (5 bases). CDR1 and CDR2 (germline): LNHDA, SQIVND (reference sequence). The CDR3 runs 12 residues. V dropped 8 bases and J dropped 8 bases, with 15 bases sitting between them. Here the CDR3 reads CASSRALEGYTF. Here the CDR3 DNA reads TGTGCCAGTTCCAGGGCGCTGGAGGGCTACACCTTC. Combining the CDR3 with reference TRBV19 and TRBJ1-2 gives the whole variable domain DGGITQSPKYLFRKEGQNVTLSCEQNLNHDAMYWYRQDPGQGLRLIYYSQIVNDFQKGDIAEGYSVSREKKESFPLTVTSAQKNPTAFYLCASSRALEGYTFGSGTRLTVV.

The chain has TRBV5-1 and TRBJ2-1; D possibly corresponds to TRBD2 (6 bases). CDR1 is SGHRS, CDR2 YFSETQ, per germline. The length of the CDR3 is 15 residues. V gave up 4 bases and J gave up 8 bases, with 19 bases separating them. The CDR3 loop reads CASSPGTGISDEQFF. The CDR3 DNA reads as TGCGCCAGCAGCCCAGGGACTGGGATATCGGATGAGCAGTTCTTC.

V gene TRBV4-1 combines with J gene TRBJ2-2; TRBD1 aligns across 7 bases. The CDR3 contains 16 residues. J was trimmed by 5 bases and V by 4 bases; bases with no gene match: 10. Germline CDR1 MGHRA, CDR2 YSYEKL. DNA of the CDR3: TGCGCCAGCAGCCCCAAAGACCGACAGGGAACCGGGGAGCTGTTTTTT. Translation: CASSPKDRQGTGELFF.

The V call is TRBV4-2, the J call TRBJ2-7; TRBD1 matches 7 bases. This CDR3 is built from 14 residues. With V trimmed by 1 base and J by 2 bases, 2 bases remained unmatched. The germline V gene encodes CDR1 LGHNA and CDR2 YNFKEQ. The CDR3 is CASSQGQGTYEQYF. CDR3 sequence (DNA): TGTGCCAGCAGCCAAGGACAGGGAACCTACGAGCAGTACTTC.

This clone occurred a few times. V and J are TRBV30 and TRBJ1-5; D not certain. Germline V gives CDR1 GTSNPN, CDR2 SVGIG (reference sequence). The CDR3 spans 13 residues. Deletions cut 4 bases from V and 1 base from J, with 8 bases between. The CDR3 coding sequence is TGTGCCTGGAACACCGGGAGCAATCAGCCCCAGCATTTT. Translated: CAWNTGSNQPQHF.

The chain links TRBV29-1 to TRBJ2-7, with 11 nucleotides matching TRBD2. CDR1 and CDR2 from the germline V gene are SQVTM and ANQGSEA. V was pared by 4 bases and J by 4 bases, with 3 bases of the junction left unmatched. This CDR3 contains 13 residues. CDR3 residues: CSVGLAGSYEQYF. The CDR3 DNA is TGCAGCGTTGGACTAGCGGGATCTTACGAGCAGTACTTC.

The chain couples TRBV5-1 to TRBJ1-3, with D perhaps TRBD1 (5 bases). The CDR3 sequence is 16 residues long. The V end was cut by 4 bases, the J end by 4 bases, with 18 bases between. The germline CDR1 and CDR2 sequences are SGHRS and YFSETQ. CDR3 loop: CASSPGTGGTGNTIYF. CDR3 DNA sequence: TGCGCCAGCAGCCCAGGGACTGGAGGAACGGGAAACACCATATATTTT.

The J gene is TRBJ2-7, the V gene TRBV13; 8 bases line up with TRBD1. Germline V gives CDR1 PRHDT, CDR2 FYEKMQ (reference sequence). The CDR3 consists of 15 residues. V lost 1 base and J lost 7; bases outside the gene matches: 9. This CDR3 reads CASSLAPRTGFEQYF. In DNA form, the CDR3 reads TGTGCCAGCAGCTTAGCCCCCCGGACAGGGTTTGAGCAGTACTTC.

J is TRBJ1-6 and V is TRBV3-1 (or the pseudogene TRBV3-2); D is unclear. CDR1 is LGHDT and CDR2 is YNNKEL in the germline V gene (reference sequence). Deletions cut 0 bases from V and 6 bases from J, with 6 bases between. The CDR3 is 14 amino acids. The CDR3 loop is CASSQDRRNSPLHF. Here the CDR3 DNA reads TGTGCCAGCAGCCAAGATCGTCGTAATTCACCCCTCCACTTT.

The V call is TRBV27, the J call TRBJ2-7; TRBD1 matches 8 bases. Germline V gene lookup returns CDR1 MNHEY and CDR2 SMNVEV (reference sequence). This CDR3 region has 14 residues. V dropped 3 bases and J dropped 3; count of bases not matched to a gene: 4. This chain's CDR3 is CASSLGQDLYEQYF. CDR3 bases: TGTGCCAGCAGTTTGGGACAGGATCTCTACGAGCAGTACTTC.

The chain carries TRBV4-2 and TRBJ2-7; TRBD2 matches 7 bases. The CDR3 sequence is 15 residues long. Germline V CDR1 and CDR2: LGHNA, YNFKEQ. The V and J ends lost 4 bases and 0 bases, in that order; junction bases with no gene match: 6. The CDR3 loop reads CASSPPGTISYEQYF. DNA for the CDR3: TGTGCCAGCAGCCCCCCCGGGACTATCTCCTACGAGCAGTACTTC.

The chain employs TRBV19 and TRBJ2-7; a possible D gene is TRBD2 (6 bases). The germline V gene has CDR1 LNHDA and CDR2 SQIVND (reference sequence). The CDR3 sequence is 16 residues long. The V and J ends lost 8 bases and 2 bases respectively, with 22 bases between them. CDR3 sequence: CASSSSGRDGTYEQYF. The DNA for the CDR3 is TGTGCCAGTTCCTCGTCGGGGCGGGACGGAACCTACGAGCAGTACTTC. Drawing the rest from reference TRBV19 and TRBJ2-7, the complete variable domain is DGGITQSPKYLFRKEGQNVTLSCEQNLNHDAMYWYRQDPGQGLRLIYYSQIVNDFQKGDIAEGYSVSREKKESFPLTVTSAQKNPTAFYLCASSSSGRDGTYEQYFGPGTRLTVT.

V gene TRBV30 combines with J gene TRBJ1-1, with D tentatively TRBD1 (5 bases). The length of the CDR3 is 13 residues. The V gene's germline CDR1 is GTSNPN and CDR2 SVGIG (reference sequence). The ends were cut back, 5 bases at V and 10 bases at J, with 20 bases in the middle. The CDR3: CAWGRQGGLVAFF. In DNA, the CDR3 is TGTGCCTGGGGGCGGCAGGGTGGTTTGGTAGCTTTCTTT.

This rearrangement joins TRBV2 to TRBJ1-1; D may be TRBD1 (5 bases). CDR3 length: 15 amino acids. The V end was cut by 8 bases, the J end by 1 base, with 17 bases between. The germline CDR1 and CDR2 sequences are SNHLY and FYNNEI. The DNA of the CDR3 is TGTGCCAGCTCTATCGGGGGGACCCAGAACACTGAAGCTTTCTTT. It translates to CASSIGGTQNTEAFF. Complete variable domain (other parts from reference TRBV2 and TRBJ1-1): EPEVTQTPSHQVTQMGQEVILRCVPISNHLYFYWYRQILGQKVEFLVSFYNNEISEKSEIFDDQFSVERPDGSNFTLKIRSTKLEDSAMYFCASSIGGTQNTEAFFGQGTRLTVV.

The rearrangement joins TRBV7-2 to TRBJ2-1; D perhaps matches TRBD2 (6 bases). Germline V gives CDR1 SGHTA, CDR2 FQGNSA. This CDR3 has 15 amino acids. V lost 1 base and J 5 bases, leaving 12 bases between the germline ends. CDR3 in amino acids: CASSLDGGRHNEQFF. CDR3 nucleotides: TGTGCCAGCAGCTTAGACGGGGGTAGACACAATGAGCAGTTCTTC.

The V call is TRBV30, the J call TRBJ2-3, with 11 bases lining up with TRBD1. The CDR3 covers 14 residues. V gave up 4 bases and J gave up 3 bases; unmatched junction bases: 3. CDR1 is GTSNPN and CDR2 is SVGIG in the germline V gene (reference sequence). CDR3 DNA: TGTGCCTGGATCCGGGACAGGGGGACAGATACGCAGTATTTT. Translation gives CAWIRDRGTDTQYF.

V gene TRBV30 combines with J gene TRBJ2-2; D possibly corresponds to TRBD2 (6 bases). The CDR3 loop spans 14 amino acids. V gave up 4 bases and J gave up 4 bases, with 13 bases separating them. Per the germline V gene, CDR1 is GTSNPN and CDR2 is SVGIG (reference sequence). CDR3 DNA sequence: TGTGCCTGGAAGGTAGCGGATGTCACCGGGGAGCTGTTTTTT. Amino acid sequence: CAWKVADVTGELFF. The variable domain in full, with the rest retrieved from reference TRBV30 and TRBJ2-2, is SQTIHQWPATLVQPVGSPLSLECTVEGTSNPNLYWYRQAAGRGLQLLFYSVGIGQISSEVPQNLSASRPQDRQFILSSKKLLLSDSGFYLCAWKVADVTGELFFGEGSRLTVL.

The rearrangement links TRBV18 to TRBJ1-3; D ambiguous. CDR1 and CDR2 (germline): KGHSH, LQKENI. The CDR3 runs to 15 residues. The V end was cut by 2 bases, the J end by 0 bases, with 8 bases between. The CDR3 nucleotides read TGTGCCAGCTCACCATCGGAGCTCTCTGGAAACACCATATATTTT. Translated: CASSPSELSGNTIYF.

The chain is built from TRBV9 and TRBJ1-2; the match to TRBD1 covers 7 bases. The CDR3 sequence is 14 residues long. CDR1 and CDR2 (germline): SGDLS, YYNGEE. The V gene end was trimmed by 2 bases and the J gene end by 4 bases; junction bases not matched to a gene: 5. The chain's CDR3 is CASSVPGQPYGYTF. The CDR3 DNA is TGTGCCAGCAGCGTCCCGGGACAGCCCTATGGCTACACCTTC.

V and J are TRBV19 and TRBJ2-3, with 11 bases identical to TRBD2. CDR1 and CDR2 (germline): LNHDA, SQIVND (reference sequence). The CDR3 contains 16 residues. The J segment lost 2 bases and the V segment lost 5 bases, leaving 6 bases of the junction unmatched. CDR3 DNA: TGTGCCAGTAGTTTGACTAGCGGGGCCTACACAGATACGCAGTATTTT. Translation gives CASSLTSGAYTDTQYF.

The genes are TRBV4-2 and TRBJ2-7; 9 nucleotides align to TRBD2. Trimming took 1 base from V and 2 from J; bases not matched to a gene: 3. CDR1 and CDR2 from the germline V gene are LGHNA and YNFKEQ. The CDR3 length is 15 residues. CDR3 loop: CASSQGTSEAYEQYF. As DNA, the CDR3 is TGTGCCAGCAGCCAAGGGACTAGCGAGGCCTACGAGCAGTACTTC.

CDR3 bases: TGTGCCAGCAGCCCACAGGGGGCGCCTGGAAACACCATATATTTT. It is translated as CASSPQGAPGNTIYF. The V call is TRBV7-2, the J call TRBJ1-3; 9 nucleotides line up with TRBD1. Germline V gives CDR1 SGHTA, CDR2 FQGNSA. The trim removed 5 bases at V and 2 bases at J, leaving 4 bases unmatched. This CDR3 is built from 15 residues.

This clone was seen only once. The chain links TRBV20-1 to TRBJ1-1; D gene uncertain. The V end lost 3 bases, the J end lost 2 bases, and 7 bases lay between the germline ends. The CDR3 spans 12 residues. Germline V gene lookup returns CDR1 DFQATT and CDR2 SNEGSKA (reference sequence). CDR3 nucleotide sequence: TGCAGTGCTAGTGTCACTAACACTGAAGCTTTCTTT. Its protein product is CSASVTNTEAFF.

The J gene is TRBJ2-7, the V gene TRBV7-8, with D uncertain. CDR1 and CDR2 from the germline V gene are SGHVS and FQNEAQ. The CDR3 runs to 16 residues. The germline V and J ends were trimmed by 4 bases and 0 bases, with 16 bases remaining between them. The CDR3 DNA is TGTGCCAGCAGCTCTGGAGTGGGTTCGAGCTCCTACGAGCAGTACTTC. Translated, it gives CASSSGVGSSSYEQYF.

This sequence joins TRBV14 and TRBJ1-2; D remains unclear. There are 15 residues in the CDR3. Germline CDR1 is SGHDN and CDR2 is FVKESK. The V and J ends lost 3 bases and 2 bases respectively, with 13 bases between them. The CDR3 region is CASSQQAGGNYGYTF. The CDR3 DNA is TGTGCCAGCAGCCAGCAGGCGGGAGGGAACTATGGCTACACCTTC.

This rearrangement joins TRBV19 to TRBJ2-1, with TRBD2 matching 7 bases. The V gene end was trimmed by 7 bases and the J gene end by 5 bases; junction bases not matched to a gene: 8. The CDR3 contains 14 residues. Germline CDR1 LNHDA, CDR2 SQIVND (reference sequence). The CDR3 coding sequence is TGTGCCAGTAAGTCAGGGACTATTAACAATGAGCAGTTCTTC. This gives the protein CASKSGTINNEQFF.

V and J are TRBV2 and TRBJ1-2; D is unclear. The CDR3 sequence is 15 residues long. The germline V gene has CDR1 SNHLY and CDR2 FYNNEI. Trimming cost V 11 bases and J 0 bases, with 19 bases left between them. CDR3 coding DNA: TGTGCCGGACGGGGTGTGGAGGGTTCTAACTATGGCTACACCTTC. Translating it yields CAGRGVEGSNYGYTF.

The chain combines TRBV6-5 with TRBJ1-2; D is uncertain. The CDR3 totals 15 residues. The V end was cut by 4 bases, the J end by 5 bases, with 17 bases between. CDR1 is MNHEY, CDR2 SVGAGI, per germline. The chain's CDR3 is CASSSSGSLRYGYTF. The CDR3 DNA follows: TGTGCCAGCAGTTCATCCGGGTCTTTGCGGTATGGCTACACCTTC.

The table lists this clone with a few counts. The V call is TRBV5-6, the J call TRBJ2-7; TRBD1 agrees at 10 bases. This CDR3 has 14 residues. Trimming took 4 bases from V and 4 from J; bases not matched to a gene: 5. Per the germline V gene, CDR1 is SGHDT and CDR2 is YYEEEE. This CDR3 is CASSQDRGSYEQYF. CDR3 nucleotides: TGTGCCAGCAGCCAGGACAGGGGGAGTTACGAGCAGTACTTC.

The CDR3 protein is CASRPTRTGELFF. The CDR3 bases are TGTGCCAGCAGGCCGACTAGAACCGGGGAGCTGTTTTTT. The chain is built from TRBV2 and TRBJ2-2, with a weak D call TRBD2 (6 bases). The CDR3 is 13 amino acids. V was cut by 6 bases and J by 5 bases, with 10 bases left in between. In germline, CDR1 is SNHLY, CDR2 FYNNEI.